The 23 T cell receptor beta chains presented below share a single source sample, sequenced in a study of cytomegalovirus exposure and HLA in healthy donors. PCR amplification relied on 60 Vbeta primers (plus 13 Jbeta primers). The table came from immunoSEQ multiplex PCR; TCRdb's copy has only in-frame clones and leaves some out. The table has roughly 150,000 clones, over 70% seen once; the top ten hold 2.5% to 3.5%. The sample taken for sequencing was PBMCs. The receptors were gathered from a male donor in good health and CMV-seronegative.

The rearrangement uses TRBV29-1 and TRBJ2-3, with D perhaps matching TRBD2 (6 bases). The CDR3 runs to 16 residues. Looked up from germline, CDR1 is SQVTM and CDR2 is ANQGSEA. The V end lost 3 bases, the J end lost 0 bases, and 16 bases lay between the germline ends. CDR3 protein: CSVDPDYPSSTDTQYF. The CDR3 DNA sequence: TGCAGCGTTGACCCGGACTATCCATCTAGCACAGATACGCAGTATTTT.

The chain links TRBV7-9 to TRBJ2-3; D is possibly TRBD1 (5 bases). CDR3 size: 14 residues. Germline values: CDR1 SEHNR, CDR2 FQNEAQ (reference sequence). The V end was cut by 3 bases, the J end by 6 bases, with 13 bases between. The CDR3 sequence: CASSFPGNGDTQYF. The CDR3 DNA reads as TGTGCCAGCAGCTTCCCAGGGAACGGGGATACGCAGTATTTT.

This chain connects TRBV30 to TRBJ2-2, with 11 bases matching TRBD2. In germline, CDR1 is GTSNPN, CDR2 SVGIG (reference sequence). Trimming at V came to 1 base and at J to 5 bases, leaving 3 bases not matched to a gene. The length of the CDR3 is 15 residues. CDR3 in amino acids: CAWSGRLAGTGELFF. Written as DNA, the CDR3 is TGTGCCTGGAGTGGCCGACTAGCGGGAACCGGGGAGCTGTTTTTT.

The J gene is TRBJ1-2, the V gene TRBV5-4, with unresolved D. Germline-derived CDR1 and CDR2 are SGHNT and YYREEE (reference sequence). Trimming cost V 4 bases and J 8 bases, with 12 bases left between them. This CDR3 contains 12 residues. CDR3 bases: TGTGCCAGCAGCCCTACCGGGTGGGGCTACACCTTC. Amino acid sequence: CASSPTGWGYTF.

This clone showed up just once. The chain links TRBV7-9 to TRBJ2-3; 8 bases are shared with TRBD1. Germline trimming cut 5 bases from V and 4 bases from J; bases unmatched to any gene: 8. The CDR3 is made up of 15 amino acids. The germline V gene has CDR1 SEHNR and CDR2 FQNEAQ (reference sequence). The CDR3 reads CASSKDRAGPDTQYF. The CDR3 DNA reads TGTGCCAGCAGCAAGGACAGGGCAGGCCCAGATACGCAGTATTTT.

This sequence joins TRBV4-1 and TRBJ1-6; D gene ambiguous. The CDR3 spans 17 residues. The germline V and J ends were trimmed by 4 bases and 6 bases, with 19 bases remaining between them. Per the germline V gene, CDR1 is MGHRA and CDR2 is YSYEKL. The chain's CDR3 is CASSLTLIRDPNSPLHF. In DNA, the CDR3 is TGCGCCAGCAGCCTTACCTTAATCCGGGATCCTAATTCACCCCTCCACTTT.

The rearrangement joins TRBV7-2 to TRBJ2-1; 7 bases are a match to TRBD2. Germline CDR1 and CDR2: SGHTA and FQGNSA. V lost 2 bases to trimming and J lost 9 bases; unmatched junction nucleotides: 10. The length of the CDR3 is 15 residues. CDR3 in DNA: TGTGCCAGCAGCTTAACCACGGGGGGAGCAGCTGAGCAGTTCTTC. This translates into CASSLTTGGAAEQFF.

The genes are TRBV7-6 and TRBJ2-7, with 7 bases identical to TRBD1. CDR3 length: 15 residues. Germline V CDR1 and CDR2: SGHVS, FNYEAQ. Trimming took 1 base from V and 0 from J; bases not matched to a gene: 3. CDR3 loop: CASSLVAGGSYEQYF. The CDR3 region has the DNA TGTGCCAGCAGCTTAGTGGCAGGGGGCTCCTACGAGCAGTACTTC. The complete variable domain, with remaining parts taken from reference TRBV7-6 and TRBJ2-7, reads GAGVSQSPRYKVTKRGQDVALRCDPISGHVSLYWYRQALGQGPEFLTYFNYEAQQDKSGLPNDRFSAERPEGSISTLTIQRTEQRDSAMYRCASSLVAGGSYEQYFGPGTRLTVT.

V usage is TRBV7-9 and J usage is TRBJ1-6, with D possibly matching TRBD1 (6 bases). The CDR3 is 14 amino acids. The ends were cut back, 5 bases at V and 6 bases at J, with 11 bases in the middle. The germline CDR1 and CDR2 sequences are SEHNR and FQNEAQ (reference sequence). This chain's CDR3 is CASSLGGANSPLHF. The CDR3 DNA follows: TGTGCCAGCAGCCTAGGGGGAGCTAATTCACCCCTCCACTTT.

The J gene is TRBJ2-6, the V gene TRBV19; D is possibly TRBD1 (6 bases). V lost 4 bases, J lost 0 bases, and 10 bases lay in between. Germline values: CDR1 LNHDA, CDR2 SQIVND (reference sequence). The CDR3 is 16 amino acids. Written as DNA, the CDR3 is TGTGCCAGTAGTACCACAGGGCTCTCTGGGGCCAACGTCCTGACTTTC. As protein: CASSTTGLSGANVLTF.

This rearrangement joins TRBV19 to TRBJ1-1, with TRBD1 identical over 7 bases. Germline V gene lookup returns CDR1 LNHDA and CDR2 SQIVND (reference sequence). After removal of 8 bases from V and 7 bases from J, the junction contained 16 bases not matched to a gene. The CDR3 is made up of 15 amino acids. CDR3 protein: CASHSYRTGTDEAFF. The CDR3 DNA sequence: TGTGCCAGTCATTCATACAGGACCGGGACAGATGAAGCTTTCTTT.

The V gene is TRBV30, the J gene TRBJ1-1; D gene ambiguous. Germline V gives CDR1 GTSNPN, CDR2 SVGIG (reference sequence). Trimming left V 7 bases short and J 5 bases short, with 17 bases between. The CDR3 is 13 amino acids. The CDR3 coding sequence is TGTGCCTCACGCGCTCTACCGGAGACTGAAGCTTTCTTT. Translation gives CASRALPETEAFF.

The chain carries TRBV27 and TRBJ2-7; D call uncertain. The CDR3 extends over 11 amino acids. The germline gives CDR1 MNHEY, CDR2 SMNVEV (reference sequence). V dropped 6 bases and J dropped 0 bases, with 3 bases sitting between them. The CDR3 DNA reads as TGTGCCAGCAGCCTCTCCTACGAGCAGTACTTC. It specifies CASSLSYEQYF.

The chain couples TRBV7-2 to TRBJ2-2, with D possibly being TRBD1 (5 bases). The CDR3 sequence is 15 residues long. Germline lookup yields CDR1 SGHTA and CDR2 FQGNSA. V was cut by 0 bases and J by 6 bases, with 11 bases left in between. The CDR3 here is CASSLALGVPGELFF. The CDR3 nucleotides are TGTGCCAGCAGCTTAGCGCTAGGGGTTCCCGGGGAGCTGTTTTTT.

The V and J genes are TRBV5-1 and TRBJ2-5; TRBD2 might be the D (6 bases). The germline V gene has CDR1 SGHRS and CDR2 YFSETQ. With 4 bases removed from V and 4 bases from J, the gap between germline ends came to 17 bases. The CDR3 consists of 15 residues. CDR3 DNA sequence: TGCGCCAGCAGCCTCACCCGGGACTCCCTAGAGACCCAGTACTTC. Residues: CASSLTRDSLETQYF.

This chain links TRBV28 with TRBJ1-4; weak D call: TRBD1 (6 bases). Trimming pared 2 bases from V and 8 bases from J, leaving 15 bases between. CDR1 is MDHEN, CDR2 SYDVKM, per germline. The length of the CDR3 is 15 residues. The CDR3 loop is CASSLIGTKGEKLFF. The CDR3 DNA sequence: TGTGCCAGCAGTTTAATCGGGACAAAAGGAGAAAAACTGTTTTTT.

This chain uses TRBV29-1 with TRBJ2-2, with a possible D match to TRBD2 (6 bases). Germline loops: CDR1 SQVTM, CDR2 ANQGSEA. V lost 2 bases to trimming and J lost 5 bases, with 12 bases between them. The CDR3 spans 14 residues. This CDR3 is CSVESPGRTGELFF. CDR3 nucleotides: TGCAGCGTTGAATCCCCAGGGAGGACCGGGGAGCTGTTTTTT.

V and J are TRBV18 and TRBJ2-3; unclear D gene. The V and J ends lost 6 bases and 0 bases respectively, with 13 bases between them. The CDR3 is 15 residues long. Germline V lookup: CDR1 KGHSH, CDR2 LQKENI. CDR3 in DNA: TGTGCCAGCTCCCAACCTACGTTCAGCACAGATACGCAGTATTTT. Translation gives CASSQPTFSTDTQYF.

This chain links TRBV5-4 with TRBJ1-1, with a possible D match to TRBD1 (5 bases). The CDR3 runs 14 residues. From germline, CDR1 is SGHNT and CDR2 YYREEE (reference sequence). Between the trimmed V and J ends, which lost 2 bases and 2 bases, there was a span of 10 bases. The DNA of the CDR3 is TGTGCCAGCAGCTTACTTCAGGGAAACACTGAAGCTTTCTTT. This codes for CASSLLQGNTEAFF.

The chain uses TRBV29-1 and TRBJ2-5; tentative D call: TRBD1 (5 bases). V lost 2 bases and J lost 5, with 12 bases in between. The CDR3 is made up of 13 amino acids. Per the germline V gene, CDR1 is SQVTM and CDR2 is ANQGSEA. The CDR3 DNA follows: TGCAGCGTTGAACGCAGGGCAGAGGAGACCCAGTACTTC. Protein product: CSVERRAEETQYF.

The rearrangement links TRBV21-1 to TRBJ1-2. TRBV21-1 is a pseudogene segment. CDR3 length: 17 residues. The CDR3 nucleotides read TGTGCCAGCAGCAAAGCCCCCGGTTCCCTACTCAACTATGGCTACACCTTC. Translation gives CASSKAPGSLLNYGYTF.

This sequence joins TRBV9 and TRBJ1-2; TRBD1 matches 7 bases. Germline CDR1 is SGDLS and CDR2 is YYNGEE. The V and J ends lost 1 base and 2 bases, in that order; junction bases with no gene match: 8. This CDR3 has 16 amino acids. This chain's CDR3 is CASSVSRTGLNYGYTF. CDR3 sequence (DNA): TGTGCCAGCAGCGTATCCCGGACAGGACTAAACTATGGCTACACCTTC.

This clone was detected only a few times. The chain carries TRBV19 and TRBJ2-3; 11 bases are shared with TRBD2. Trimming at V came to 7 bases and at J to 2 bases, leaving 14 bases not matched to a gene. The CDR3 is made up of 18 amino acids. Germline V gives CDR1 LNHDA, CDR2 SQIVND (reference sequence). The DNA of the CDR3 is TGTGCCAGTACCCCATGGGCTAGCGGGAGGTCCTACACAGATACGCAGTATTTT. This codes for CASTPWASGRSYTDTQYF.